A single sample is the source of the 11 T cell receptor beta chains below, sequenced in a study of PD-1 blockade in classical Hodgkin lymphoma. Brentuximab vedotin exposure varied, and every patient relapsed after autologous stem cell transplantation. The repertoire was sequenced with immunoSEQ multiplex PCR; TCRdb's copy has only in-frame clones and lacks some. The data show 75,000 to 100,000 clones, 81% seen once. Sequences were derived from peripheral blood mononuclear cells (PBMCs), sampled before the second cycle of nivolumab. All receptors come from a human donor with classical Hodgkin lymphoma.

CDR3 region: CASSSGLGRGPGELFF. The CDR3 nucleotides read TGCGCCAGCAGCTCGGGTCTCGGTCGAGGTCCCGGGGAGCTGTTTTTT. The chain recombines TRBV5-1 with TRBJ2-2; no reliable D call. The CDR3 is 16 residues long. Per the germline V gene, CDR1 is SGHRS and CDR2 is YFSETQ. The V and J ends lost 3 bases and 6 bases respectively, with 18 bases between them. The full variable domain, with the rest looked up from reference TRBV5-1 and TRBJ2-2, is KAGVTQTPRYLIKTRGQQVTLSCSPISGHRSVSWYQQTPGQGLQFLFEYFSETQRNKGNFPGRFSGRQFSNSRSEMNVSTLELGDSALYLCASSSGLGRGPGELFFGEGSRLTVL.

V usage is TRBV6-5 and J usage is TRBJ1-2; the match to TRBD1 covers 9 bases. The CDR3 covers 14 residues. J was trimmed by 8 bases and V by 2 bases; bases with no gene match: 6. Germline loops: CDR1 MNHEY, CDR2 SVGAGI. CDR3 in DNA: TGTGCCAGCAGTTACGGAGGGACAGGGCGAGGCTACACCTTC. Translated, it gives CASSYGGTGRGYTF.

This chain joins TRBV5-1 and TRBJ2-1; weak D call: TRBD2 (5 bases). The V and J ends lost 0 bases and 5 bases respectively, with 15 bases between them. The CDR3 length is 16 residues. Germline V gives CDR1 SGHRS, CDR2 YFSETQ. Here the CDR3 reads CASSLGRVASNNEQFF. As DNA, the CDR3 is TGCGCCAGCAGCTTGGGAAGAGTAGCGTCTAACAATGAGCAGTTCTTC.

This clone came up once. The junction and the germline gene differ at one end; a read error may be behind it. V and J are TRBV7-9 and TRBJ1-4; no firm D call. The CDR3 sequence is 11 residues long. Germline values: CDR1 SEHNR, CDR2 FQNEAQ (reference sequence). The CDR3 region has the DNA TGTGCCAGCAGCTTAAAGGTCGAGGCCCCATTT. Translation gives CASSLKVEAPF.

CDR3 sequence (DNA): TGTGCCAGCAGTTCAAACAGGGGGCCCACTGAAGCTTTCTTT. It encodes CASSSNRGPTEAFF. The chain uses TRBV28 and TRBJ1-1; 9 bases map to TRBD1. V shed 4 bases and J 4 bases; nucleotides not matched to a gene: 4. The length of the CDR3 is 14 residues. The germline V gene encodes CDR1 MDHEN and CDR2 SYDVKM.

This clone was detected a few times. The chain employs TRBV14 and TRBJ2-7; 7 bases are shared with TRBD2. V dropped 3 bases and J dropped 3; count of bases not matched to a gene: 5. The CDR3 length is 14 residues. Looked up from germline, CDR1 is SGHDN and CDR2 is FVKESK. The CDR3, as DNA: TGTGCCAGCAGCCACCTCACTAGCGTCTACGAGCAGTACTTC. Translating gives CASSHLTSVYEQYF.

The genes are TRBV4-2 and TRBJ2-3; D not certain. Trimming took 0 bases from V and 0 from J, leaving 7 bases between them. This CDR3 region has 15 residues. The germline gives CDR1 LGHNA, CDR2 YNFKEQ. The CDR3 is CASSQEGPSTDTQYF. The CDR3 nucleotides are TGTGCCAGCAGCCAAGAGGGCCCCAGCACAGATACGCAGTATTTT.

The rearrangement joins TRBV25-1 to TRBJ2-1, with D possibly called TRBD1 or TRBD2 (5 bases each). V was cut by 3 bases and J by 0 bases, with 12 bases left in between. Germline values: CDR1 MGHDK, CDR2 SYGVNS. The CDR3 contains 16 residues. CDR3 nucleotide sequence: TGTGCCAGCAGTGATCGGGGACCCAGCTCCTACAATGAGCAGTTCTTC. Translation: CASSDRGPSSYNEQFF.

The chain carries TRBV2 and TRBJ2-3; D perhaps matches TRBD1 (5 bases). Germline CDR1 is SNHLY and CDR2 is FYNNEI. V shed 7 bases and J shed 0 bases, with 11 bases lying between them. The CDR3 runs to 14 residues. The CDR3 coding sequence is TGTGCCAGCACCCAAGGGGTTAGCACAGATACGCAGTATTTT. Translated, it gives CASTQGVSTDTQYF.

Concerning this clone itself: Different DNA sequences within this sample yield the same CDR3. The chain combines TRBV7-8 with TRBJ2-1; D is unresolved. Germline V gives CDR1 SGHVS, CDR2 FQNEAQ. The CDR3 has 12 residues. V lost 1 base, J lost 3 bases, and 1 base lay in between. The CDR3 spells CASSLDYNEQFF. The CDR3 coding sequence is TGTGCCAGCAGCTTAGACTACAATGAGCAGTTCTTC.

The chain employs TRBV10-3 and TRBJ2-5; 15 bases align to TRBD2. The CDR3 contains 16 residues. CDR1 and CDR2 from the germline V gene are ENHRY and SYGVKD. Unmatched junction bases numbered 4, after V lost 3 bases and J lost 5 bases. CDR3 coding DNA: TGTGCCATCAGTGATGGACTAGCGGGAGGGGGTGAGACCCAGTACTTC. Its translation is CAISDGLAGGGETQYF.